Included here is one T cell receptor (beta chain) sequence, with context. Its antigen has not been determined. Base qualities were left out, and no much larger clone turns up one base away. The data derive from a study of OX40 agonist ivuxolimab in advanced cancers. Broadly, across the study: Ivuxolimab was a fully human IgG2 agonistic monoclonal antibody targeting the costimulatory receptor OX40 (CD134). Intravenous ivuxolimab was administered to patients every 2 weeks at six dose levels: 0.01, 0.1, 0.3, 1.5, 3 and 10 mg/kg. Of the 50 or so patients in dose escalation, some 19 had hepatocellular carcinoma, some 15 had melanoma, 9 had renal cell carcinoma and 9 had head and neck cancer. A male proportion of under 85% and a mean age of around 60 years, ranging from 23 to 79, were recorded for the dose-escalation cohort. Prior anti-PD-1, anti-PD-L1 or anti-CTLA-4 therapy was permitted, and 40% of dose-escalation patients had received checkpoint inhibitors. Partial responses were achieved by three dose-escalation patients, of whom one had hepatocellular carcinoma and two had cutaneous melanoma. Peripheral TCRbeta sequencing aimed to test whether ivuxolimab altered TCR sequence diversity and caused clonal T-cell expansion. The paper reports the monotherapy dose-escalation portion (N of about 47 patients) of the phase I ivuxolimab trial.

The trial excluded patients who had a history of autoimmune disease or were on systemic immunosuppression. Peripheral blood for TCR sequencing was collected from all dose cohorts at baseline, on cycle 4 day 1, and on cycle 7 day 1. Samples came from an open-label, multicenter, first-in-human phase I dose-escalation trial of ivuxolimab. The trial enrolled adults with locally advanced or metastatic head and neck squamous cell, hepatocellular, melanoma or renal cell carcinoma. CD4+ and CD8+ T cells were sorted separately from peripheral blood before TCR sequencing. Genomic DNA was extracted from sorted cells for sequencing of the TCRbeta CDR3 region. The immunoSEQ Assay was used to sequence the TCRbeta CDR3 regions. Imported from immuneACCESS, the table was reduced by TCRdb to in-frame sequences with V and J called. These copies leave out some clones; in studies compared against another copy, an unresolved V gene accounts for under half, and the cause of the remainder is not known. Within this sample are 70,000 or so clones, with about 89% of them counted one time only. Approximately 0.72% of the sample lies in the top ten.

On the study overall, not on this receptor specifically: Which antigens the clonally expanded peripheral T cells were specific for was not determined. After ivuxolimab, expanded clones were on average more numerous among CD8+ T cells than among CD4+ T cells. Clonal expansion of both CD4+ and CD8+ blood T cells was observed from baseline to week 6 at doses 0.1 to 3.0 mg/kg. Low levels of normalized T-cell clonal expansion were also seen in some nonresponding patients. In the 0.1-3.0 mg/kg groups, partial responders were among the patients with the lowest normalized peripheral clonal expansion, particularly in CD8+ T cells.

Here the sequenced sample was CD4+ or CD8+ T cells sorted from blood, taken in a trial of the OX40 agonist ivuxolimab. The TCR sequence derives from an adult with an advanced solid tumor such as melanoma, head and neck, liver or kidney cancer.

CDR3 sequence: CASGNPGGRDTGELFF. The bases read TGCGCCAGCGGAAATCCAGGGGGACGAGACACCGGGGAGCTGTTTTTT. The chain was built from TRBV4-3 and TRBJ2-2; 7 central bases correspond to TRBD1. Trimming leaves V shorter by 8 bases and J shorter by 3 bases, with the junction holding 12 bases beyond the gene matches. The CDR3 has 16 amino acids, counting the end cysteine and phenylalanine. The only DNA kept is the CDR3, 48 bases in frame from the first base. The germline V gene supplies CDR1 LGHNA and CDR2 YSLEER.